The source of this TCR beta chain is a study of cytomegalovirus exposure and HLA in healthy donors. V was clipped by 5 bases and J by 4 bases; unmatched bases: 3. Germline values: CDR1 ENHRY, CDR2 SYGVKD. The CDR3 loop spans 15 amino acids. With respect to this clone: The target antigen is unknown.

Whole-study results and caveats: Cytomegalovirus-associated TCR beta chains were listed, numbering some 180.

Primers: 60 Vbeta forward and 13 Jbeta reverse. TCRdb's table, derived via immunoSEQ multiplex PCR, lists solely in-frame clones and lacks some. The sample has about 35,000 clones, around three quarters seen once. The gene calls are TRBV10-3 and TRBJ1-6; 9 bases are shared with TRBD1. The clonotype originates from a male donor in good health and CMV-seronegative. Sequenced material: PBMCs. CDR3 sequence reads: CAISPGTGYNSPLHF. The CDR3 region has the DNA TGTGCCATCAGTCCCGGGACAGGGTATAATTCACCCCTCCACTTT.